This T cell receptor (beta chain) was recorded in a study of T cells in Graves' hyperthyroidism and ophthalmopathy. Notes on the study in general: Most expanded thyroid clonotypes above 0.001 also appeared in blood.

Amplification yielded TCR beta CDR3 regions, with RNA transcripts as the source. TCR CDR3 underwent first-round RT-PCR with the HTBI primer set. One entry per CDR3 protein results from TCRdb running MiXCR on the multiplex PCR reads. The sample shows over 500,000 distinct CDR3 sequences, 40% to 50% of them seen only once. Trimming took 2 bases from V and 6 from J; bases not matched to a gene: 6. CDR1 and CDR2 from the germline V gene are DFQATT and SNEGSKA (reference sequence). The CDR3 has 15 amino acids. Details on this clonotype: The antigen remains undetermined.

The V and J genes are TRBV20-1 and TRBJ2-2; TRBD1 matches 10 bases. The source is an adult woman with Graves' disease, either hyperthyroidism or ophthalmopathy (not recorded which). The specimen sequenced was peripheral blood or thyroid tissue (not recorded which). The CDR3 loop reads CSARPSGTGAGELFF. CDR3 in DNA: TGCAGTGCTAGACCCTCCGGGACAGGGGCCGGGGAGCTGTTTTTT.